The 21 T cell receptor beta chains listed next were all sequenced from one sample in a study of OX40 agonist ivuxolimab in advanced cancers. Assay used: immunoSEQ multiplex PCR; TCRdb lists only in-frame clones, some missing. This table holds 57,000 or so clones, around 85% found once. Here the sequenced sample was CD4+ or CD8+ T cells sorted from blood, taken in a trial of the OX40 agonist ivuxolimab. The receptors were sampled from an adult with an advanced solid tumor such as melanoma, head and neck, liver or kidney cancer.

The CDR3 loop is CASSDGYNNYGYTF. DNA for the CDR3: TGTGCCAGCAGTGATGGGTACAATAACTATGGCTACACCTTC. The J gene is TRBJ1-2, the V gene TRBV6-1; D unresolved. The CDR3 covers 14 residues. Looked up from germline, CDR1 is MNHNS and CDR2 is SASEGT. The V end lost 3 bases, the J end lost 1 base, and 9 bases lay between the germline ends.

The chain carries TRBV29-1 and TRBJ1-2, with D unclear. The CDR3 is 11 residues long. The ends were cut back, 7 bases at V and 4 bases at J, with 10 bases in the middle. Per the germline V gene, CDR1 is SQVTM and CDR2 is ANQGSEA. CDR3 in amino acids: CSASWSYGYTF. DNA of the CDR3: TGCAGCGCAAGCTGGAGCTATGGCTACACCTTC.

This chain connects TRBV25-1 to TRBJ1-2; no reliable D call. This CDR3 spans 16 amino acids. With 5 bases removed from V and 3 bases from J, the gap between germline ends came to 19 bases. Germline loops: CDR1 MGHDK, CDR2 SYGVNS. The CDR3 loop is CASSNQPLDGYYGYTF. The CDR3 DNA sequence: TGTGCCAGCAGTAATCAACCCCTGGACGGGTACTATGGCTACACCTTC.

J is TRBJ1-5 and V is TRBV30, with D unclear. Germline V lookup: CDR1 GTSNPN, CDR2 SVGIG (reference sequence). The germline V and J ends were trimmed by 3 bases and 6 bases, with 9 bases remaining between them. This CDR3 spans 12 amino acids. The CDR3 loop is CAWSPGSQPQHF. In DNA, the CDR3 is TGTGCCTGGAGCCCCGGGAGTCAGCCCCAGCATTTT.

The CDR3 coding sequence is TGTGTCAGAAGATCGAACGAGCAGTACTTC. This sequence encodes CVRRSNEQYF. V usage is TRBV7-5 and J usage is TRBJ2-7. TRBV7-5 is flagged as a pseudogene. The CDR3 totals 10 residues.

The gene calls are TRBV4-3 and TRBJ2-7; TRBD2 is a possible D gene (7 bases). Trimming pared 3 bases from V and 3 bases from J, leaving 18 bases between. Looked up from germline, CDR1 is LGHNA and CDR2 is YSLEER. The CDR3 has 16 amino acids. The CDR3 spells CASSQYFGGASYEQYF. The CDR3 DNA is TGCGCCAGCAGCCAGTATTTTGGGGGGGCAAGCTACGAGCAGTACTTC.

V gene TRBV7-2 combines with J gene TRBJ2-3; possibly TRBD1 for D (5 bases). The CDR3 has 14 residues. V was trimmed by 1 base and J by 3 bases, leaving 8 bases between them. CDR1 SGHTA and CDR2 FQGNSA come from the germline V gene. The CDR3 DNA follows: TGTGCCAGCAGCTTAGAAGGGGCAACAGATACGCAGTATTTT. Its protein product is CASSLEGATDTQYF.

The rearrangement links TRBV7-9 to TRBJ2-3; perhaps TRBD2 as D (5 bases). The CDR3 sequence is 14 residues long. V gave up 4 bases and J gave up 2 bases, with 10 bases separating them. Germline V gene sequence: CDR1 SEHNR, CDR2 FQNEAQ (reference sequence). The CDR3 loop reads CASSSRAVTDTQYF. In DNA form, the CDR3 reads TGTGCCAGCAGCTCGCGGGCAGTCACAGATACGCAGTATTTT. Looking up the rest from reference TRBV7-9 and TRBJ2-3 gives the full variable domain: DTGVSQNPRHKITKRGQNVTFRCDPISEHNRLYWYRQTLGQGPEFLTYFQNEAQLEKSRLLSDRFSAERPKGSFSTLEIQRTEQGDSAMYLCASSSRAVTDTQYFGPGTRLTVL.

The chain recombines TRBV19 with TRBJ2-4, with TRBD2 matching over 7 bases. Germline trimming cut 4 bases from V and 6 bases from J; bases unmatched to any gene: 9. Germline lookup yields CDR1 LNHDA and CDR2 SQIVND (reference sequence). This CDR3 is built from 15 residues. In DNA form, the CDR3 reads TGTGCCAGTAGTAGCGGGAGTCTTGGGGGAAACATTCAGTACTTC. It translates to CASSSGSLGGNIQYF.

This clone was recorded only once. The rearrangement joins TRBV18 to TRBJ1-4; D possibly corresponds to TRBD1 (5 bases). Germline CDR1 reads KGHSH; CDR2 reads LQKENI. This CDR3 is built from 15 residues. The V end was cut by 5 bases, the J end by 6 bases, with 16 bases between. The CDR3 protein is CASSTTVPWDEKLFF. DNA for the CDR3: TGTGCCAGCTCAACGACAGTCCCTTGGGATGAAAAACTGTTTTTT.

The chain combines TRBV5-5 with TRBJ2-1; TRBD2 is a possible D gene (6 bases). Trimming shortened V by 0 bases and J by 2 bases, and 9 bases separated the two germline ends. From germline, CDR1 is SGHKS and CDR2 YYEKEE (reference sequence). This CDR3 contains 15 residues. Here the CDR3 DNA reads TGTGCCAGCAGCTTGGATCTAGCGACCTACAATGAGCAGTTCTTC. Its translation is CASSLDLATYNEQFF.

This rearrangement joins TRBV12-5 to TRBJ2-4, with D tentatively TRBD1 (5 bases). The CDR3 consists of 18 residues. With 0 bases removed from V and 5 bases from J, the gap between germline ends came to 20 bases. From germline, CDR1 is LGHNT and CDR2 FRNRAP. Written as DNA, the CDR3 is TGTGCTAGTGGTTTGGTAGTCTCAGGGAAGGATTGGGAAAACATTCAGTACTTC. Its translation is CASGLVVSGKDWENIQYF.

In this sample, this clone turned up once. The genes are TRBV7-9 and TRBJ1-1, with D tentatively TRBD1 (5 bases). The CDR3 spans 18 residues. V lost 4 bases, J lost 0 bases, and 21 bases lay in between. Germline values: CDR1 SEHNR, CDR2 FQNEAQ (reference sequence). The CDR3 loop is CASSSSKGRLYVNTEAFF. In DNA, the CDR3 is TGTGCCAGCAGCTCAAGCAAGGGGCGGCTTTATGTGAACACTGAAGCTTTCTTT.

The genes are TRBV11-2 and TRBJ2-2; D possibly corresponds to TRBD2 (5 bases). Trimming took 4 bases from V and 6 from J, leaving 15 bases between them. Germline CDR1 is SGHAT and CDR2 is FQNNGV. This CDR3 is 15 amino acids long. The CDR3 coding sequence is TGTGCCAGCAGCTCCACCGTCGGGGTACCCGGGGAGCTGTTTTTT. Translation: CASSSTVGVPGELFF.

V is TRBV5-1 and J is TRBJ1-5; D call uncertain. Per the germline V gene, CDR1 is SGHRS and CDR2 is YFSETQ. The CDR3 sequence is 14 residues long. Deletions cut 4 bases from V and 5 bases from J, with 13 bases between. In DNA form, the CDR3 reads TGCGCCAGCAGCCCCGAGGCCGGGGATCAGCCCCAGCATTTT. This translates into CASSPEAGDQPQHF.

The chain joins TRBV6-5 to TRBJ2-1; D ambiguous. Germline V gives CDR1 MNHEY, CDR2 SVGAGI. The germline V and J ends were trimmed by 6 bases and 4 bases, with 16 bases remaining between them. This CDR3 has 15 residues. The CDR3 nucleotides are TGTGCCAGCAGCCCCGGTTGGGCGAATTACAATGAGCAGTTCTTC. The encoded protein is CASSPGWANYNEQFF.

The V call is TRBV19, the J call TRBJ2-5; possible D gene TRBD2, 6 bases. The CDR3 covers 14 residues. With 5 bases removed from V and 4 bases from J, the gap between germline ends came to 14 bases. Germline lookup yields CDR1 LNHDA and CDR2 SQIVND (reference sequence). The CDR3 DNA reads TGTGCCAGTAGTTTCGGGGGAGATAGAGAGACCCAGTACTTC. Translation: CASSFGGDRETQYF. The full variable domain, its missing parts supplied by reference TRBV19 and TRBJ2-5, is DGGITQSPKYLFRKEGQNVTLSCEQNLNHDAMYWYRQDPGQGLRLIYYSQIVNDFQKGDIAEGYSVSREKKESFPLTVTSAQKNPTAFYLCASSFGGDRETQYFGPGTRLLVL.

The chain has TRBV14 and TRBJ2-7; 9 bases agree with TRBD1. Germline V gene data show CDR1 as SGHDN and CDR2 as FVKESK. V lost 1 base, J lost 2 bases, and 6 bases stayed unmatched. The CDR3 runs to 16 residues. The DNA of the CDR3 is TGTGCCAGCAGCCAAGCCGTCAGACAGGGGGCCTACGAGCAGTACTTC. Translation gives CASSQAVRQGAYEQYF.

The chain is built from TRBV5-4 and TRBJ1-3; the match to TRBD1 covers 7 bases. V shed 3 bases, J shed 4 bases, and the junction held 16 bases outside the gene matches. This CDR3 is 18 amino acids long. Per the germline V gene, CDR1 is SGHNT and CDR2 is YYREEE (reference sequence). This CDR3 reads CASSSNRQGSGLGNTIYF. CDR3 coding DNA: TGTGCCAGCAGCTCAAACCGACAGGGTAGTGGTCTGGGAAACACCATATATTTT. The full variable domain, with the rest looked up from reference TRBV5-4 and TRBJ1-3, is ETGVTQSPTHLIKTRGQQVTLRCSSQSGHNTVSWYQQALGQGPQFIFQYYREEENGRGNFPPRFSGLQFPNYSSELNVNALELDDSALYLCASSSNRQGSGLGNTIYFGEGSWLTVV.

The CDR3: CASSRQTLAGFTDTQYF. CDR3 DNA sequence: TGTGCCAGCAGTCGACAGACCCTGGCAGGTTTCACAGATACGCAGTATTTT. The V gene is TRBV27, the J gene TRBJ2-3, with D possibly matching TRBD1 (5 bases). CDR3 size: 17 residues. The V end lost 5 bases, the J end lost 2 bases, and 20 bases lay between the germline ends. Germline V gives CDR1 MNHEY, CDR2 SMNVEV (reference sequence).

The chain carries TRBV28 and TRBJ1-1; TRBD1 matches 12 bases. Losses at the gene ends were 5 bases for V and 11 bases for J; bases not matched to a gene: 12. Germline V lookup: CDR1 MDHEN, CDR2 SYDVKM. The CDR3 spans 15 residues. The CDR3 DNA follows: TGTGCCAGCAGTCCTGCTCAGGGACAGGGGGCCGGTGCTTTCTTT. Translated, it gives CASSPAQGQGAGAFF.